This is a list of T cell receptor beta chains from one sample in a study of CD8 T cells in ankylosing spondylitis. TCRdb independently ran MiXCR on the 5' RACE reads; one entry per CDR3 protein. The repertoire includes around 770,000 distinct CDR3 sequences, over 9.5% of them detected once, and approximately 0.5% sits in the top ten. The sample was blood, either unsorted or a sorted T cell fraction (not recorded which). The source of these receptors is a male donor with ankylosing spondylitis. Both conserved end residues are part of each CDR3. The D gene is left open where the match is weak. A row's size may be missing; if present it is once, few, many or a size class.

j_gene,v_gene,d_gene,abundance,CDR3nt,CDR3aa
TRBJ1-2,TRBV20-1,TRBD1,few,TGCAGTGCTAGAGGGACAGGGGGCGATCGCTACACCTTC,CSARGTGGDRYTF
TRBJ2-1,TRBV28,-,few,TGTGCCAGCAGTTTATCGCTAGCCCAAGGGCAGTTCTTC,CASSLSLAQGQFF
TRBJ1-1,TRBV20-1,TRBD1,many,TGCAGCCCGGACAGGACCAGGGGAAGGCACACTGAAGCTTTCTTT,CSPDRTRGRHTEAFF
TRBJ2-1,TRBV28,-,-,TGTGCCAGCAGTTGGCCGGGGGTTAGCTACAATGAGCAGTTCTTC,CASSWPGVSYNEQFF
TRBJ2-1,TRBV20-1,-,many,TGCAGTGCTAGCGCATGGTCCTACAATGAGCAGTTCTTC,CSASAWSYNEQFF
TRBJ2-2,TRBV10-3,TRBD2,few,TGTGCCATCAGCCGGGGGGTCCGGGACACCGGGGAGCTGTTTTTT,CAISRGVRDTGELFF
TRBJ2-5,TRBV24-1,TRBD1,-,TGTGCCACCAGTGGTCCGGGACAGGAAAGCCAAGAGACCCAGTACTTC,CATSGPGQESQETQYF
TRBJ1-5,TRBV9,TRBD1,few,TGTGCCAGCAGCGTAGACGGACAGGGGGGAAGGGCCCAGCATTTT,CASSVDGQGGRAQHF
TRBJ2-7,TRBV12-3/TRBV12-4,TRBD1,many,TGTGCCAGCAGCCATTCCGGGACAGGGTCACACGAGCAGTACTTC,CASSHSGTGSHEQYF
TRBJ2-2,TRBV3-1,-,-,TGTGCCAGCAGCCAAGGGGGAACGGACGGGGAGCTGTTTTTT,CASSQGGTDGELFF
TRBJ2-1,TRBV20-1,TRBD2,many,TGCAGTGCTATAAGTCCTCGGTGGGCTAGCGGAGGTAATGAGCAGTTCTTC,CSAISPRWASGGNEQFF
TRBJ2-7,TRBV7-2,TRBD2,-,TGTGCCAGCAGCTTAGGGCTAGCGGGGGTCTACTACGAGCAGTACTTC,CASSLGLAGVYYEQYF
TRBJ1-1,TRBV14,-,-,TGTGCCAGCAGCCTGATCCGCGGTTCTAACACTGAAGCTTTCTTT,CASSLIRGSNTEAFF
TRBJ1-2,TRBV6-2/TRBV6-3,-,-,TGTGCCAGCAGTCCAACACCTCACGCTGCTAACTATGGCTACACCTTC,CASSPTPHAANYGYTF
TRBJ2-7,TRBV15,TRBD1,-,TGTGCCACCAGCAGCGGACAGGGTAGCTACTACGAGCAGTACTTC,CATSSGQGSYYEQYF
TRBJ2-2,TRBV9,-,-,TGTGCCAGCGGAACCGGATTGGCCGGGGAGCTGTTTTTT,CASGTGLAGELFF
TRBJ2-3,TRBV20-1,TRBD2,few,TGCAGTGCTTTTGCTAGCGGGGGGGGAAAGCAGTATTTT,CSAFASGGGKQYF
TRBJ2-2,TRBV18,-,few,TGTGCCAGCTCACGACTCAGGGGTGCCACCGGGGAGCTGTTTTTT,CASSRLRGATGELFF
TRBJ2-7,TRBV4-1,-,few,TGCGCCAGCAGCCCAGCCAGGGCGTACGAGCAGTACTTC,CASSPARAYEQYF
TRBJ2-1,TRBV12-3/TRBV12-4,TRBD2,-,TGTGCCAGCAAAAGCGGGGTGAGGAATGAGCAGTTCTTC,CASKSGVRNEQFF
TRBJ2-7,TRBV5-1,-,-,TGCGCCAGCAGTCCGACAGTTTCCGAATACGAGCAGTACTTC,CASSPTVSEYEQYF
TRBJ2-2,TRBV20-1,-,few,TGCAGTGCTAATCCGGCCGGCCTGAAGGCCGGGGAGCTGTTTTTT,CSANPAGLKAGELFF
TRBJ2-2,TRBV11-3,TRBD2,few,TGTGCCAGCAGCTCACTCCTCACTAGCGGGGTTAACACCGGGGAGCTGTTTTTT,CASSSLLTSGVNTGELFF
TRBJ1-1,TRBV6-2/TRBV6-3,-,few,TGTGCCAGCAGTTACAGGTACACTGAAGCTTTCTTT,CASSYRYTEAFF
TRBJ2-7,TRBV11-3,-,few,TGTGCCAGCAGCTTAGTCCCTACCTACGAGCAGTACTTC,CASSLVPTYEQYF
TRBJ2-1,TRBV10-3,-,-,TGTGCCATCAGAGGCCACGAGAAGGGTGAGCAGTTCTTC,CAIRGHEKGEQFF
TRBJ2-1,TRBV20-1,TRBD2,few,TGCAGCGGAGCGGGAGCCCTCTACAATGAGCAGTTCTTC,CSGAGALYNEQFF
TRBJ2-7,TRBV5-4,-,-,TGTGCCAGCAGCACAAGGACAGACGGGCAGTACTTC,CASSTRTDGQYF
TRBJ1-3,TRBV5-1,TRBD1,-,TGCGCCAGCAGCCGGGACAGTCTCTCTGGAAACACCATATATTTT,CASSRDSLSGNTIYF
TRBJ2-5,TRBV5-6,-,-,TGTGCCAGCAGCCAACTGGTCCTAGTGACAGAAGAGACCCAGTACTTC,CASSQLVLVTEETQYF
TRBJ2-5,TRBV28,TRBD2,few,TGTGCCAGCAGCCTTATTTACTTTGGGGGGGGACAAGAGACCCAGTACTTC,CASSLIYFGGGQETQYF
TRBJ2-1,TRBV7-6,TRBD1,few,TGTGCCAGCAGCAAGGGACAGATTTACAATGAGCAGTTCTTC,CASSKGQIYNEQFF
TRBJ1-1,TRBV6-1,-,few,TGTGCCAGCAGGCGGGTCGCCGGCACTGAAGCTTTCTTT,CASRRVAGTEAFF
TRBJ1-1,TRBV10-3,-,-,TGTGCCATCAGTGAGCACGGGGGGGACACTGAAGCTTTCTTT,CAISEHGGDTEAFF
TRBJ1-4,TRBV6-5,-,-,TGTGCCAGCAGTTACTCAAGGACAGTCCTTAAGGGGGGAAAACTGTTTTTT,CASSYSRTVLKGGKLFF
TRBJ2-3,TRBV6-4,TRBD1,-,TGTGCCAGCAGTGACGACAGGGGCACAGATACGCAGTATTTT,CASSDDRGTDTQYF
TRBJ2-7,TRBV5-1,TRBD1,-,TGCGCCAGCAACAGGGGAGAGGGCGAGCAGTACTTC,CASNRGEGEQYF
TRBJ2-3,TRBV29-1,-,few,TGCAGCGCCGGTCCCCTGGATACGCAGTATTTT,CSAGPLDTQYF
TRBJ2-1,TRBV29-1,-,many,TGCAGCGTTGAAGTCCTGGGGACGATGACAGACAATGAGCAGTTCTTC,CSVEVLGTMTDNEQFF
TRBJ1-2,TRBV29-1,-,-,TGCAGCGTTGAAGGGTCCGGGGGAGCTAACTATGGCTACACCTTC,CSVEGSGGANYGYTF
TRBJ2-4,TRBV29-1,TRBD1,many,TGCAGCGTTGAAGATACAGGGGTGGGTAACATTCAGTACTTC,CSVEDTGVGNIQYF
TRBJ2-3,TRBV20-1,-,many,TGCAGTGCTAGAGTTGCGGGCCGGCCAGATACGCAGTATTTT,CSARVAGRPDTQYF
TRBJ2-7,TRBV4-2,-,few,TGTGCCAGCAGCCAAGAGGCGGTTGACTCCTACGAGCAGTACTTC,CASSQEAVDSYEQYF
TRBJ2-7,TRBV6-2/TRBV6-3,TRBD1,-,TGTGCCAGCAGTCATCCCTGGACAGGGGTTCTCTACGAGCAGTACTTC,CASSHPWTGVLYEQYF
TRBJ2-1,TRBV20-1,-,-,TGCAGTGCGTCGGGACTTCGACATGAGCAGTTCTTC,CSASGLRHEQFF
TRBJ2-5,TRBV6-2/TRBV6-3,TRBD1,many,TGTGCCAGCACCAACAGGGGGCACCCGTTCAGGGAGACCCAGTACTTC,CASTNRGHPFRETQYF
TRBJ2-1,TRBV20-1,-,-,TGCAGTGCTCTATCGAGCGGGCAGGGTGATGAGCAGTTCTTC,CSALSSGQGDEQFF
TRBJ1-2,TRBV5-5,TRBD1,-,TGTGCCAGCAGCTTGTCTATGGGACAGGGGTATGGCTACACCTTC,CASSLSMGQGYGYTF
TRBJ2-7,TRBV5-1,-,few,TGCGCCAGCAGCTTGGTTGGGTCCGTTCGGGCGTGGCAGTACTTC,CASSLVGSVRAWQYF
TRBJ1-1,TRBV7-9,-,many,TGTGCCAGCAGCTTCCAGGGAGAGACTGAAGCTTTCTTT,CASSFQGETEAFF
TRBJ2-7,TRBV6-2/TRBV6-3,TRBD2,few,TGTGCCAGCACGCGACTAGCGGTCTCCTACGAGCAGTACTTC,CASTRLAVSYEQYF